These T cell receptor beta chains were read from a single sample in a study of CD8 T cells in Susac syndrome. Each CDR3 protein gets one entry after TCRdb re-called the immunoSEQ multiplex PCR reads with MiXCR. The table has roughly 120,000 distinct CDR3 sequences, 90% to 95% seen once. Sequencing used CD4+ T cells from PBMCs. The receptors come from a human donor with multiple sclerosis. Both conserved end residues are trimmed from each CDR3. A clone size is listed for some rows: how often the clone was seen (once, few, many), or a class if it is expanded.

>.|TRBJ2-7|TRBV29-1
SAKGPGTTYEQY
>few|TRBJ2-7|TRBV11-2
ASSAHLTGTGFYEQY
>.|TRBJ2-5|TRBV6-6
ASSSGTGILQTQY
>.|TRBJ2-2|TRBV10-3
AISDPTTGGMRAGELF
>.|TRBJ2-4|TRBV7-9
ASSWESLKNIQY
>.|TRBJ2-1|TRBV20-1
SAPLAGGLNEQF
>once|TRBJ2-5|TRBV6-2/TRBV6-3
ASLPLTSGGEETQY
>.|TRBJ2-6|TRBV19
ASTGANVLT
>.|TRBJ2-1|TRBV7-3
ASSYNKGRDEQF
>.|TRBJ1-2|TRBV7-9
ASSSELESYT
>.|TRBJ2-6|TRBV4-2
ASSQETWPSGANVLT
>.|TRBJ2-1|TRBV12-3/TRBV12-4
ASRAKREGRNEQF
>.|TRBJ1-5|TRBV19
ASRTQGSSNQPQH
>.|TRBJ2-7|TRBV18
ASSLNRDGTYEQY
>.|TRBJ1-1|TRBV6-6
ASSYSQPNTEAF
>.|TRBJ2-1|TRBV7-2
ASSLNQRGARNEQF
>.|TRBJ2-7|TRBV5-1
ASHTDHEQY
>.|TRBJ2-2|TRBV3-1
ASSQGSDPLRVGELF
>.|TRBJ2-5|TRBV10-3
AIRQVGETQY
>.|TRBJ2-7|TRBV25-1
ASKNEQY
>once|TRBJ2-5|TRBV7-2
ASSLAWRGGGETQY
>.|TRBJ1-1|TRBV30
AWSGLNTEAF
>.|TRBJ1-2|TRBV7-9
ASSTGQGSYGYT